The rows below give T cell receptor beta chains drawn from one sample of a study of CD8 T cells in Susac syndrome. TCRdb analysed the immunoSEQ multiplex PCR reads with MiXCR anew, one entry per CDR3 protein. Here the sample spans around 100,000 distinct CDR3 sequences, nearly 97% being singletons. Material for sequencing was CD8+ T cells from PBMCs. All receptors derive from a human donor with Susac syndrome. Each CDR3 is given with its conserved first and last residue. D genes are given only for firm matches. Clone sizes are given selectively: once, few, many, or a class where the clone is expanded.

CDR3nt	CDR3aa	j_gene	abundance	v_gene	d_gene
TGCAGCGTTCTGCTTGTCCGGCAGTTCTTC	CSVLLVRQFF	TRBJ2-1	NA	TRBV29-1	NA
TGTGCCAGCAGCGTAGGCGGGGCCTATGGCTACACCTTC	CASSVGGAYGYTF	TRBJ1-2	NA	TRBV9	NA
TGTGCCAGCAGTGATGAGACAGGACTCTACAATGAGCAGTTCTTC	CASSDETGLYNEQFF	TRBJ2-1	NA	TRBV25-1	NA
TGTGCCAGCAGTCTGGGACTAACCACAGATACGCAGTATTTT	CASSLGLTTDTQYF	TRBJ2-3	NA	TRBV12-3/TRBV12-4	TRBD2
TGTGCCAGCAGCTTGGAAGGGGCAAATGAGCAGTTCTTC	CASSLEGANEQFF	TRBJ2-1	NA	TRBV5-6	NA
TGTGCCAGCAGCTTAGGCCCGGGGTCGGAGACCCAGTACTTC	CASSLGPGSETQYF	TRBJ2-5	NA	TRBV7-3	NA
TGTGCCAGCAGCGGACAGGACAATGAGCAGTTCTTC	CASSGQDNEQFF	TRBJ2-1	NA	TRBV7-9	TRBD1
TGCAGCGTATCTAGCGGGGTCTCCTACGAGCAGTACTTC	CSVSSGVSYEQYF	TRBJ2-7	NA	TRBV29-1	TRBD2
TGCAGCGTTGTGCAGGTCGAAGCTTTCTTT	CSVVQVEAFF	TRBJ1-1	NA	TRBV29-1	NA
TGTGCCAGCAGTTGGACAGTTAACACTGAAGCTTTCTTT	CASSWTVNTEAFF	TRBJ1-1	NA	TRBV6-6	NA
TGTGCCAGTTGCAGGGTCACAGATACGCAGTATTTT	CASCRVTDTQYF	TRBJ2-3	NA	TRBV5-8	NA
TGCGCCAGCAGCCGTGAACAGACCCAAGAGACCCAGTACTTC	CASSREQTQETQYF	TRBJ2-5	NA	TRBV5-1	NA
TGTGCCAGCCCAGGGGAGTCGAACACCGGGGAGCTGTTTTTT	CASPGESNTGELFF	TRBJ2-2	NA	TRBV5-4	NA
TGTGCCAGCAGCCAAGGGGCAGACCTAATCTACGAGCAGTACTTC	CASSQGADLIYEQYF	TRBJ2-7	NA	TRBV3-1	NA
TGTGCCACTCGGGATGGGACTAGGACTAATGAGCAGTTCTTC	CATRDGTRTNEQFF	TRBJ2-1	NA	TRBV24-1	TRBD2
TGTGCCAGCAGCGTAGCTTCTGGTCTGAGTTCACCCCTCCACTTT	CASSVASGLSSPLHF	TRBJ1-6	NA	TRBV9	NA
TGTGCCAGCAGCCAGACGGGACTCCGGGGGCAGTTCTTC	CASSQTGLRGQFF	TRBJ2-1	NA	TRBV3-1	NA
TGTGCCAGCAGCAGCCAGGGTTTTAACTATGGCTACACCTTC	CASSSQGFNYGYTF	TRBJ1-2	NA	TRBV12-3/TRBV12-4	NA
TGTGCCACCAGTGATTGGAGCGGGAATCCTTATGAGCAGTTCTTC	CATSDWSGNPYEQFF	TRBJ2-1	once	TRBV24-1	TRBD2
TGTGCCAGCAGTACATTACTAGCGGGAGGGCCTTACGAGCAGTACTTC	CASSTLLAGGPYEQYF	TRBJ2-7	once	TRBV12-3/TRBV12-4	TRBD2
TGTGCCAGCAGTCCACTTAGCGGGGGGGCCTACAATGAGCAGTTCTTC	CASSPLSGGAYNEQFF	TRBJ2-1	NA	TRBV6-1	TRBD2
TGCAGTGCGCGGACGGTGTCGAACACCGGGGAGCTGTTTTTT	CSARTVSNTGELFF	TRBJ2-2	NA	TRBV20-1	NA
TGTGCCAGCAGTTTGGATGGACAAGCCAAAAACATTCAGTACTTC	CASSLDGQAKNIQYF	TRBJ2-4	NA	TRBV6-1	NA
TGCAGCGATCGAGCGGGGAGGACCTACAATGAGCAGTTCTTC	CSDRAGRTYNEQFF	TRBJ2-1	NA	TRBV29-1	TRBD2
TGCAGTGCTAGCGACAGGGGCTACGCCTACGAGCAGTACTTC	CSASDRGYAYEQYF	TRBJ2-7	NA	TRBV20-1	TRBD1
TGTGCCGGAGCCTACGAGCAGTACTTC	CAGAYEQYF	TRBJ2-7	NA	TRBV19	NA
TGTGCCAGCAGCTTGGCGGGCGCTCTCCTCCAGGAGACCCAGTACTTC	CASSLAGALLQETQYF	TRBJ2-5	NA	TRBV7-9	NA
TGTGCCAGCACCCCTCTACCCAGCCGAGGCACCGGGGAGCTGTTTTTT	CASTPLPSRGTGELFF	TRBJ2-2	NA	TRBV7-9	NA